These 31 T cell receptor beta chains came from one sample sequenced in a study of cytomegalovirus exposure and HLA in healthy donors. The table came from immunoSEQ multiplex PCR; TCRdb's copy has only in-frame clones and leaves some out. The table records 190,000 or so clones, approximately 84% of them present only once. Input material: PBMCs. The source of these receptors is a woman between 18 and 30 years old in good health and CMV-seropositive.

The chain employs TRBV5-1 and TRBJ1-4; D perhaps matches TRBD1 (5 bases). Germline V gives CDR1 SGHRS, CDR2 YFSETQ. This CDR3 comprises 15 residues. Trimming stripped 4 bases from V and 8 bases from J, with 18 bases between. CDR3: CASSTAAREDEKLFF. Here the CDR3 DNA reads TGCGCCAGCAGCACAGCGGCCAGGGAGGACGAAAAACTGTTTTTT.

The chain combines TRBV19 with TRBJ2-1, with TRBD2 matching over 8 bases. This CDR3 contains 14 residues. V lost 9 bases, J lost 2 bases, and 6 bases stayed unmatched. Germline V gene lookup returns CDR1 LNHDA and CDR2 SQIVND (reference sequence). CDR3 in amino acids: CASASGGPYNEQFF. The CDR3 nucleotides are TGTGCCAGCGCGTCGGGGGGGCCCTACAATGAGCAGTTCTTC. The full variable domain, completed using reference TRBV19 and TRBJ2-1, is DGGITQSPKYLFRKEGQNVTLSCEQNLNHDAMYWYRQDPGQGLRLIYYSQIVNDFQKGDIAEGYSVSREKKESFPLTVTSAQKNPTAFYLCASASGGPYNEQFFGPGTRLTVL.

This clone showed up just once. V and J are TRBV2 and TRBJ2-3, with 8 bases matching TRBD2. Per germline, CDR1 SNHLY and CDR2 FYNNEI. The CDR3 extends over 17 amino acids. With V trimmed by 6 bases and J by 8 bases, 19 bases remained unmatched. Here the CDR3 reads CASRIPRPVSGEGTQYF. CDR3 in DNA: TGTGCCAGCAGGATCCCTCGTCCCGTTAGCGGGGAAGGTACGCAGTATTTT.

V gene TRBV6-5 combines with J gene TRBJ2-1, with TRBD2 identical over 8 bases. Per the germline V gene, CDR1 is MNHEY and CDR2 is SVGAGI. V trimming: 1 base; J trimming: 6 bases; junction bases outside the gene matches: 5. The CDR3 covers 15 residues. The CDR3 region is CASSYFRGGFNEQFF. The CDR3 region has the DNA TGTGCCAGCAGTTACTTTCGGGGGGGCTTCAATGAGCAGTTCTTC.

V gene TRBV15 combines with J gene TRBJ2-3; 7 bases fit TRBD1. The CDR3 is 16 amino acids. V dropped 1 base and J dropped 2; count of bases not matched to a gene: 6. Germline loops: CDR1 LNHNV, CDR2 YYDKDF (reference sequence). The CDR3: CATSRVLDRHTDTQYF. The CDR3 nucleotides are TGTGCCACCAGCAGAGTGTTGGACAGGCACACAGATACGCAGTATTTT.

This clone has more than one count but fewer than ten. In nucleotides, the CDR3 is TGTGCCAGCAGCGTAGGGGGACAAAGTAATGGCTACACCTTC. Translation gives CASSVGGQSNGYTF. J is TRBJ1-2 and V is TRBV9; D might be TRBD1 (6 bases). Germline V CDR1 and CDR2: SGDLS, YYNGEE. V lost 0 bases, J lost 6 bases, and 12 bases lay in between. The CDR3 contains 14 residues.

The chain has TRBV28 and TRBJ2-7; D is ambiguous. This CDR3 is 16 amino acids long. V gave up 1 base and J gave up 0 bases, with 13 bases separating them. From germline, CDR1 is MDHEN and CDR2 SYDVKM. CDR3 in amino acids: CASSLYRTKSSYEQYF. The CDR3 DNA is TGTGCCAGCAGTTTATACCGAACTAAGAGCTCCTACGAGCAGTACTTC.

The gene calls are TRBV28 and TRBJ1-2, with 7 bases matching TRBD1. Germline V gene sequence: CDR1 MDHEN, CDR2 SYDVKM. The CDR3 totals 13 residues. V lost 6 bases, J lost 3 bases, and 4 bases stayed unmatched. The CDR3 protein is CASRTGEDYGYTF. The CDR3 DNA follows: TGTGCCAGCAGAACAGGGGAGGACTATGGCTACACCTTC.

The rearrangement links TRBV7-6 to TRBJ2-6, with 9 positions matching TRBD1. The CDR3 covers 16 residues. Trimming took 4 bases from V and 4 from J; bases not matched to a gene: 5. Germline loops: CDR1 SGHVS, CDR2 FNYEAQ. The CDR3 bases are TGTGCCAGCAGCTCCCGGACAGGGGCCGGGGCCAACGTCCTGACTTTC. This encodes CASSSRTGAGANVLTF.

This clone was found a few times. The chain employs TRBV7-9 and TRBJ1-4; 7 bases match TRBD1. Germline V gene lookup returns CDR1 SEHNR and CDR2 FQNEAQ (reference sequence). The V and J ends lost 4 bases and 2 bases, in that order; junction bases with no gene match: 10. The CDR3 consists of 17 residues. The CDR3 DNA reads TGTGCCAGCAGCTCGAACGGCAGGGGGTTTACTAATGAAAAACTGTTTTTT. Residues: CASSSNGRGFTNEKLFF.

The genes are TRBV18 and TRBJ2-7; a weak D match, TRBD1 (6 bases). V was cut by 5 bases and J by 5 bases, with 16 bases left in between. The CDR3 runs 14 residues. Germline V gene sequence: CDR1 KGHSH, CDR2 LQKENI. The CDR3 here is CASSIQSQGNEQYF. The CDR3 DNA reads as TGTGCCAGCTCAATCCAATCTCAGGGGAACGAGCAGTACTTC.

The CDR3 is CASSSQGAGDTQYF. CDR3 bases: TGTGCCAGCAGCTCTCAGGGGGCAGGAGATACGCAGTATTTT. The V and J genes are TRBV11-3 and TRBJ2-3; 8 bases line up with TRBD1. The CDR3 is 14 residues long. Trimming cost V 4 bases and J 5 bases; bases outside gene matches: 5. Germline CDR1 and CDR2: SGHNT and YENEEA.

This sequence joins TRBV4-3 and TRBJ1-2, with D unclear. With 0 bases removed from V and 8 bases from J, the gap between germline ends came to 7 bases. This CDR3 has 12 residues. CDR1 and CDR2 (germline): LGHNA, YSLEER. CDR3 loop: CASSQDHRGYTF. The CDR3, as DNA: TGCGCCAGCAGCCAAGATCACCGGGGCTACACCTTC.

This clone was seen only a few times. The V gene is TRBV6-1, the J gene TRBJ2-7; a possible D gene is TRBD1 (5 bases). Trimming removed 8 bases at V and 3 bases at J, with 11 bases between. The CDR3 runs to 12 residues. CDR1 is MNHNS, CDR2 SASEGT, per germline. The chain's CDR3 is CASQGRHYEQYF. The DNA for the CDR3 is TGTGCCAGCCAGGGCCGGCACTACGAGCAGTACTTC.

V gene TRBV6-5 combines with J gene TRBJ1-1; weak D call: TRBD1 (6 bases). The CDR3 totals 14 residues. The V end was cut by 6 bases, the J end by 5 bases, with 16 bases between. Germline V gives CDR1 MNHEY, CDR2 SVGAGI. CDR3 residues: CASSPQTGITEAFF. CDR3 DNA sequence: TGTGCCAGCAGCCCTCAGACAGGTATAACTGAAGCTTTCTTT.

V usage is TRBV13 and J usage is TRBJ2-7, with a tentative D call TRBD2 (5 bases). Trimming removed 5 bases from V and 2 bases from J, with 10 bases in between. CDR3 size: 13 residues. Germline V gene lookup returns CDR1 PRHDT and CDR2 FYEKMQ (reference sequence). This CDR3 reads CASSPDGTYEQYF. The CDR3 DNA sequence: TGTGCCAGCAGCCCAGACGGGACCTACGAGCAGTACTTC. The full variable domain, in which reference TRBV13 and TRBJ2-7 provide the parts outside the CDR3, is AAGVIQSPRHLIKEKRETATLKCYPIPRHDTVYWYQQGPGQDPQFLISFYEKMQSDKGSIPDRFSAQQFSDYHSELNMSSLELGDSALYFCASSPDGTYEQYFGPGTRLTVT.

V and J are TRBV2 and TRBJ2-2; the D gene is possibly TRBD2 (6 bases). Germline V gene lookup returns CDR1 SNHLY and CDR2 FYNNEI. The CDR3 sequence is 14 residues long. V was shortened by 4 bases and J by 7 bases, with 13 bases between the two germline ends. CDR3 sequence (DNA): TGTGCCAGCAGTGTGTCGGAGGGTGGCGGGGAGCTGTTTTTT. It yields the protein CASSVSEGGGELFF.

The sample holds a few counts of this clone. The chain combines TRBV4-2 with TRBJ1-6; 7 bases line up with TRBD1. Germline assignment: CDR1 LGHNA and CDR2 YNFKEQ. With V trimmed by 0 bases and J by 0 bases, 5 bases remained unmatched. The CDR3 runs 18 residues. CDR3 loop: CASSQDGTDSSYNSPLHF. The CDR3 nucleotides read TGTGCCAGCAGCCAAGATGGGACAGACAGCTCCTATAATTCACCCCTCCACTTT.

The V and J genes are TRBV6-5 and TRBJ1-1; D remains ambiguous. The CDR3 is 12 residues long. V was cut by 6 bases and J by 1 base, with 6 bases left in between. Germline V gene lookup returns CDR1 MNHEY and CDR2 SVGAGI. The CDR3 sequence is CASRQQNTEAFF. CDR3 bases: TGTGCCAGCAGGCAACAGAACACTGAAGCTTTCTTT.

The chain has TRBV4-2 and TRBJ2-3, with 9 bases that match TRBD1. The V segment lost 0 bases and the J segment 3 bases; nucleotides outside the gene matches: 1. The CDR3 contains 15 residues. In germline, CDR1 is LGHNA, CDR2 YNFKEQ. The CDR3 loop reads CASSQEGQGTDTQYF. CDR3 sequence (DNA): TGTGCCAGCAGCCAAGAGGGACAGGGTACAGATACGCAGTATTTT.

This clone has only a few counts. At the DNA level, this CDR3 is encoded by other sequences in the same sample as well. The genes are TRBV20-1 and TRBJ1-2; D ambiguous. This CDR3 spans 11 amino acids. The V end was cut by 6 bases, the J end by 3 bases, with 8 bases between. Looked up from germline, CDR1 is DFQATT and CDR2 is SNEGSKA (reference sequence). CDR3 region: CSARGDYGYTF. The CDR3 nucleotides are TGCAGTGCCCGCGGGGACTATGGCTACACCTTC.

The chain joins TRBV5-1 to TRBJ1-3; possibly TRBD1 for D (6 bases). The CDR3 extends over 15 amino acids. CDR1 and CDR2 from the germline V gene are SGHRS and YFSETQ. V was trimmed by 2 bases and J by 3 bases, leaving 12 bases between them. CDR3 amino acids: CASSLTTGFGNTIYF. For the CDR3, the DNA is TGCGCCAGCAGCTTAACAACAGGGTTTGGAAACACCATATATTTT.

This rearrangement joins TRBV19 to TRBJ1-3, with unresolved D. V dropped 4 bases and J dropped 0 bases, with 13 bases sitting between them. Per the germline V gene, CDR1 is LNHDA and CDR2 is SQIVND (reference sequence). The CDR3 totals 16 residues. The CDR3 nucleotides are TGTGCCAGTAGTACGTCCCAACAGCACTCTGGAAACACCATATATTTT. Translation gives CASSTSQQHSGNTIYF. The full variable domain, with the rest looked up from reference TRBV19 and TRBJ1-3, is DGGITQSPKYLFRKEGQNVTLSCEQNLNHDAMYWYRQDPGQGLRLIYYSQIVNDFQKGDIAEGYSVSREKKESFPLTVTSAQKNPTAFYLCASSTSQQHSGNTIYFGEGSWLTVV.

The rearrangement joins TRBV19 to TRBJ1-4; D unresolved. V lost 4 bases to trimming and J lost 0 bases, with 15 bases between them. Per the germline V gene, CDR1 is LNHDA and CDR2 is SQIVND (reference sequence). CDR3 length: 17 residues. This CDR3 is CASSTQPVGATNEKLFF. As DNA, the CDR3 is TGTGCCAGTAGTACGCAACCGGTTGGAGCAACTAATGAAAAACTGTTTTTT.

The V gene is TRBV19, the J gene TRBJ2-1; 7 bases line up with TRBD2. V shed 7 bases and J 11 bases; nucleotides not matched to a gene: 14. Germline V gene data show CDR1 as LNHDA and CDR2 as SQIVND (reference sequence). CDR3 length: 14 amino acids. The chain's CDR3 is CASTGGTELRKQFF. The CDR3 DNA reads as TGTGCCAGTACCGGGGGGACCGAGCTTCGGAAGCAGTTCTTC.

This clone occurred once. This chain links TRBV10-3 with TRBJ2-3, with 13 bases identical to TRBD2. The J segment lost 3 bases and the V segment lost 5 bases, leaving 20 bases of the junction unmatched. CDR1 is ENHRY, CDR2 SYGVKD, per germline. The CDR3 contains 21 residues. The CDR3, as DNA: TGTGCCATCAGTCTCCCTCCGCCAACTAGCGGGGGGGCCGAAGTAACAGATACGCAGTATTTT. Translated, it gives CAISLPPPTSGGAEVTDTQYF.

The gene calls are TRBV4-3 and TRBJ1-2; TRBD1 agrees at 10 bases. The germline V gene encodes CDR1 LGHNA and CDR2 YSLEER. The CDR3 totals 14 residues. J was trimmed by 3 bases and V by 3 bases; bases with no gene match: 1. The DNA for the CDR3 is TGCGCCAGCAGCCAGGGACAGGGGCACTATGGCTACACCTTC. This gives the protein CASSQGQGHYGYTF.

In regard to this clone: At one of its ends the junction is not consistent with the germline gene, which may arise from a read error. The chain couples TRBV7-9 to TRBJ1-2; maybe TRBD1 (5 bases). Per the germline V gene, CDR1 is SEHNR and CDR2 is FQNEAQ (reference sequence). This CDR3 has 14 amino acids. Written as DNA, the CDR3 is TGTGCCAGCAGCTTATCTCTCAGGGATCCGGTACAAGTCTTC. Protein sequence: CASSLSLRDPVQVF.

The J gene is TRBJ2-7, the V gene TRBV7-2; the D is unclear. The CDR3 spans 13 residues. Germline V gene lookup returns CDR1 SGHTA and CDR2 FQGNSA. V lost 5 bases to trimming and J lost 0 bases, with 8 bases between them. In DNA form, the CDR3 reads TGTGCCAGCAGCCTAAGCTACTCCTACGAGCAGTACTTC. Residues: CASSLSYSYEQYF.

The rearrangement uses TRBV27 and TRBJ1-6, with D possibly being TRBD1 (6 bases). Germline CDR1 and CDR2: MNHEY and SMNVEV (reference sequence). CDR3 length equals 17 residues. V was clipped by 8 bases and J by 2 bases, with 19 bases between them. The DNA for the CDR3 is TGTGCCAGCGGCTACCCTTCGGGGGGCGCCTATAATTCACCCCTCCACTTT. Its protein product is CASGYPSGGAYNSPLHF.

This clone was observed once. This chain connects TRBV4-3 to TRBJ1-3; the D is unclear. V was pared by 5 bases and J by 0 bases, with 14 bases between. The CDR3 has 16 amino acids. Germline V gene lookup returns CDR1 LGHNA and CDR2 YSLEER. In nucleotides, the CDR3 is TGCGCCAGCAGCGAGCGTACTGTCACCTCTGGAAACACCATATATTTT. Translated, it gives CASSERTVTSGNTIYF.